A single sample gave rise to the 7 T cell receptor beta chains below, sequenced in a study of T cell responses to AZD1222 COVID-19 vaccine. Generated by immunoSEQ multiplex PCR, the TCRdb table keeps only in-frame clones and is missing some. Here the sample spans roughly 67,000 clones, around nine tenths being singletons. Sequencing was performed on peripheral blood, taken on day 0 of AZD1222 vaccination. All receptors derive from an adult in good health.

V usage is TRBV19 and J usage is TRBJ1-2; 10 bases are a match to TRBD1. V lost 6 bases, J lost 6 bases, and 4 bases stayed unmatched. CDR3 length: 13 amino acids. The germline V gene encodes CDR1 LNHDA and CDR2 SQIVND (reference sequence). CDR3 nucleotides: TGTGCCAGTAGCGCCGGGACAGGGGATGGCTACACCTTC. Protein: CASSAGTGDGYTF.

The chain recombines TRBV30 with TRBJ1-4; 9 bases are a match to TRBD1. The V gene's germline CDR1 is GTSNPN and CDR2 SVGIG (reference sequence). The CDR3 totals 14 residues. V trimming: 3 bases; J trimming: 6 bases; junction bases outside the gene matches: 5. The CDR3 sequence is CAWSGDRGYEKLFF. The CDR3 coding sequence is TGTGCCTGGAGCGGTGACAGGGGGTATGAAAAACTGTTTTTT.

The gene calls are TRBV18 and TRBJ1-4; weak D call: TRBD1 (6 bases). The germline V and J ends were trimmed by 6 bases and 8 bases, with 13 bases remaining between them. Germline lookup yields CDR1 KGHSH and CDR2 LQKENI. The CDR3 is 13 amino acids. In DNA form, the CDR3 reads TGTGCCAGCTCGCCAACTACAGGGGAAAAACTGTTTTTT. It encodes CASSPTTGEKLFF.

This sequence joins TRBV25-1 and TRBJ2-7; 12 bases line up with TRBD2. The CDR3 has 16 residues. Per the germline V gene, CDR1 is MGHDK and CDR2 is SYGVNS. The trim removed 3 bases at V and 4 bases at J, leaving 7 bases unmatched. The CDR3 DNA reads TGTGCCAGCAGTGAGCTTTCGACTAGCGGGAGTTACGAGCAGTACTTC. Residues: CASSELSTSGSYEQYF.

The rearrangement links TRBV3-1 (or the pseudogene TRBV3-2) to TRBJ1-3; no firm D call. CDR1 and CDR2 from the germline V gene are LGHDT and YNNKEL (reference sequence). CDR3 length: 15 amino acids. Deletions cut 0 bases from V and 8 bases from J, with 14 bases between. The CDR3 DNA sequence: TGTGCCAGCAGCCAAGAGGACCGATACGCGCACACCATATATTTT. It specifies CASSQEDRYAHTIYF.

The chain joins TRBV5-4 to TRBJ2-5; D may be TRBD1 (6 bases). The CDR3 has 15 residues. The V gene's germline CDR1 is SGHNT and CDR2 YYREEE (reference sequence). Trimming stripped 4 bases from V and 2 bases from J, with 15 bases between. This CDR3 is CASSLRTVQQETQYF. The CDR3 DNA reads as TGTGCCAGCAGCCTAAGGACAGTCCAGCAAGAGACCCAGTACTTC.

This rearrangement joins TRBV21-1 to TRBJ2-7; TRBD2, as called in the table, went unchecked against the DNA. TRBV21-1 is assigned pseudogene status. There are 13 residues in the CDR3. This CDR3 is CASSKYRDYEQYF. The CDR3 nucleotides read TGTGCCAGCAGCAAATATCGAGACTACGAGCAGTACTTC.